This T cell receptor (beta chain) was recovered during a study of blood T cells in healthy people across ages. General study results and limits: It was the long-lived donors that had more naive CD4+ cells and higher diversity than aged donors. While age rose, TCR beta diversity per million T cells dropped in a roughly linear way.

With regard to this clonotype: The antigen is unknown.

The use of a sample-barcoded 5' primer and a J-beta primer mix characterized a second PCR of roughly 6 to 11 cycles. Template switching added a 12-random-nucleotide identifier to every cDNA molecule. Each CDR3 protein is one row after TCRdb ran MiXCR on the 5' RACE reads. The sample consists of 800,000 or so distinct CDR3 sequences, around a quarter of them appearing once. V shed 0 bases and J shed 3 bases, with 13 bases lying between them. The CDR3 contains 15 residues. In germline, CDR1 is SGHRS, CDR2 YFSETQ. The same specimen was also included in a second study, on T cells of mothers and their children. This second study notes: The donors comprised five or six children and their three healthy Caucasian mothers.

The chain combines TRBV5-1 with TRBJ2-7; perhaps TRBD2 as D (6 bases). Source material: blood. The receptor comes from a boy aged 5-17 years in good health. CDR3 region: CASSLGPAGNYEQYF. The CDR3 nucleotides read TGCGCCAGCAGCTTGGGGCCAGCGGGCAACTACGAGCAGTACTTC. The full variable domain, with the rest looked up from reference TRBV5-1 and TRBJ2-7, is KAGVTQTPRYLIKTRGQQVTLSCSPISGHRSVSWYQQTPGQGLQFLFEYFSETQRNKGNFPGRFSGRQFSNSRSEMNVSTLELGDSALYLCASSLGPAGNYEQYFGPGTRLTVT.